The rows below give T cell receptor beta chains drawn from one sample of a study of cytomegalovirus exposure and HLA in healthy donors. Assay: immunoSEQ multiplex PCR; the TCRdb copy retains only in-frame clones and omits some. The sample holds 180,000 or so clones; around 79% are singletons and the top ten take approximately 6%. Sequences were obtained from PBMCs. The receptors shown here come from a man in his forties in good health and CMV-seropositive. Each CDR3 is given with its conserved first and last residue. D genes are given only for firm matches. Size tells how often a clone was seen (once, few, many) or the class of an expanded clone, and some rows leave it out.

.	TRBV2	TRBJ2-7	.	TGTGCCAGCAGTGCCAACGAGCAGTACTTC	CASSANEQYF
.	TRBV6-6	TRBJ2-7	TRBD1	TGTGCCACCGCGACAGGGACCTACGAGCAGTACTTC	CATATGTYEQYF
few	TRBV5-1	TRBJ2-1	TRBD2	TGCGCCAGCAGCCTAGCGGGAATTGAGCAGTTCTTC	CASSLAGIEQFF
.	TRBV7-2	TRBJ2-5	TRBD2	TGTGCCAGCAGCTTTCAGAGCGGGAGAATACGAGAGACCCAGTACTTC	CASSFQSGRIRETQYF
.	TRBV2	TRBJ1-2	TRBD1	TGTGCCAGCAGAAATCAGGGGGCCCCCAATGGCTACACCTTC	CASRNQGAPNGYTF
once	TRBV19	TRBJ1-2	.	TGTGCCAGTAGTAAGGTCGGCAGGGCGAACTATGGCTACACCTTC	CASSKVGRANYGYTF
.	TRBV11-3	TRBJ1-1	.	TGTGCCAGCAGCCTCGGTGGGGCGAACACTGAAGCTTTCTTT	CASSLGGANTEAFF
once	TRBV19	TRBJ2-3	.	TGTGCCAGTAGCCCGGGACTCAGCACAGATACGCAGTATTTT	CASSPGLSTDTQYF
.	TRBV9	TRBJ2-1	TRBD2	TGTGCCAGCAGCGTAAGGACTAGCGGGGAGCAGTTCTTC	CASSVRTSGEQFF
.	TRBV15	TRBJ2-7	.	TGTGCCACCAGCAGAGAGTCCGGCTACGAGCAGTACTTC	CATSRESGYEQYF
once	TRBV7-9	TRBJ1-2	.	TGTTCCAGCAGTAAAGTTGGGGCGGGGTTTTTTCAATATGGCTACACCTTC	CSSSKVGAGFFQYGYTF
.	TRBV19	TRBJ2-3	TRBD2	TGTGCCAGTAGTATAGGCTCACTAGCGGGAGGCCGTGATACGCAGTATTTT	CASSIGSLAGGRDTQYF
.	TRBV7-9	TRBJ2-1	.	TGTGCCAGCAGCAGCTTATTCTTAGTCGTGAGCTCCTACAATGAGCAGTTCTTC	CASSSLFLVVSSYNEQFF
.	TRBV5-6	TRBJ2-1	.	TGTGCCAGCACCAACTACAATGAGCAGTTCTTC	CASTNYNEQFF
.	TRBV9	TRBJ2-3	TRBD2	TGTGCCAGCAGCGTAGGGAGTGATAGCGGGGGGGTGACAGATACGCAGTATTTT	CASSVGSDSGGVTDTQYF
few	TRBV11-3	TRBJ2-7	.	TGTGCCAGCAGCTTAGTCCGGGGGAACGAGCAGTACTTC	CASSLVRGNEQYF
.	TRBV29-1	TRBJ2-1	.	TGCAGCGTTGAAGGGACAGCGTATTTCTTC	CSVEGTAYFF
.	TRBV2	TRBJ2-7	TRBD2	TGTGCCAGCAGTCGTTTAGCGGGAGGGCGAAGGGACGAGCAGTACTTC	CASSRLAGGRRDEQYF
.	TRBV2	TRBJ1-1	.	TGTGCCAGCAGTGGGTCGGGGTACACTGAAGCTTTCTTT	CASSGSGYTEAFF
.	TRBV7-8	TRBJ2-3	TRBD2	TGTGCCAGCAGCTTAGGGACTAGCGGGAGGAATACAGATACGCAGTATTTT	CASSLGTSGRNTDTQYF
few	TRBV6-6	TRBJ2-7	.	TGTGCCAGCAGTTACTCTGGCGGCCTGACCTACGAGCAGTACTTC	CASSYSGGLTYEQYF
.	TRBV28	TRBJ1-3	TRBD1	TGTGCCAGCAGGCCGGGACAGAAAACAAACACCATATATTTT	CASRPGQKTNTIYF
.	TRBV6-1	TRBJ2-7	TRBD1	TGTGCCAGCAGCCCCACCAGGGGGGAGCAGTACTTC	CASSPTRGEQYF
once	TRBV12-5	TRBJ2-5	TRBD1	TGTGCTAGTGGTTTGGGGACAGGGTCGCGGGAGACCCAGTACTTC	CASGLGTGSRETQYF
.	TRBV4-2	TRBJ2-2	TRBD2	TGTGCCAGCAGCCAAGAAAGTGGTAGCGGGAGTACCGGGGAGCTGTTTTTT	CASSQESGSGSTGELFF
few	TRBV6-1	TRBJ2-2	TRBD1	TGTGCCAGCAGTGAACGGACAGGGGCCAACACCGGGGAGCTGTTTTTT	CASSERTGANTGELFF
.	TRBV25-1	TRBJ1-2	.	TGTGCCAGCAGTGAATCGGGGGGGCTCGCGGGCTACACCTTC	CASSESGGLAGYTF
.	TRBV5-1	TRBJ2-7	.	TGCGCCAGCAGCTTGGTTTCCGCTGCGGGCGAGCAGTACTTC	CASSLVSAAGEQYF
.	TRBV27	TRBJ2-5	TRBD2	TGTGCCAGCAGTTCTACTAGCGTAGTGGAGACCCAGTACTTC	CASSSTSVVETQYF
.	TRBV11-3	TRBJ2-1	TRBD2	TGTGCCAGCAGCTCGCCCTGGACTAGCGGGGGGGGCTCCTACAATGAGCAGTTCTTC	CASSSPWTSGGGSYNEQFF
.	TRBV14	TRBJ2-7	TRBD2	TGTGCCAGCAGCCAGGGACTAGCGGGAGGTTACGAGCAGTACTTC	CASSQGLAGGYEQYF
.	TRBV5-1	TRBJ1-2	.	TGCGCCAGCAGCTTAACGGGAGGTGGCTATGGCTACACCTTC	CASSLTGGGYGYTF
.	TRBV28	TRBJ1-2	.	TGTGCCAGCAGTTTGGCAGACTCCTATGGCTACACCTTC	CASSLADSYGYTF
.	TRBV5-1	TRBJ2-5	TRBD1	TGCGCCAGCAGCATGGGACAGGGGGGGACCCAGTACTTC	CASSMGQGGTQYF
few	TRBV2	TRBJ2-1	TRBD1	TGTGCCAGCTCCGACAGGGGAGAGGAGCAGTTCTTC	CASSDRGEEQFF
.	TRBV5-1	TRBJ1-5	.	TGCGCCAGCAGCCCCGGGGACTCCGGCAATCAGCCCCAGCATTTT	CASSPGDSGNQPQHF
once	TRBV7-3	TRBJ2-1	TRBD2	TGTGCCAGCAGCTTAAGAGCCGGGACTAGCGTCCTGAACTCCTACAATGAGCAGTTCTTC	CASSLRAGTSVLNSYNEQFF
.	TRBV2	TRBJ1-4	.	TGTGCCAGCAGTGGGGTGGAGGGTGAAAAACTGTTTTTT	CASSGVEGEKLFF
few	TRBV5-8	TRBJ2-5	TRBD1	TGTGCCAGCAGCTTGCCCGGGACAGAACAAGAGACCCAGTACTTC	CASSLPGTEQETQYF
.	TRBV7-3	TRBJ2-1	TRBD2	TGTGCCAGCAGCGCGGGCCCGACTAGCGGGAGGAAATCTTGGTTCTTC	CASSAGPTSGRKSWFF
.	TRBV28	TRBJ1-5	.	TGTGCCAGCAGTTTAGGGCACAGCTATAGCAATCAGCCCCAGCATTTT	CASSLGHSYSNQPQHF
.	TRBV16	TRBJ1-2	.	TGTGCCAGCAGCCCCCCCGGGTTTGGCTACACCTTC	CASSPPGFGYTF
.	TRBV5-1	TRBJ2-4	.	TGCGCCAGCAGCCCCCGGGGGGCGGGAGTTGTAAACAGTCAGTACTTC	CASSPRGAGVVNSQYF
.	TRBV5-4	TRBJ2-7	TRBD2	TGTGCCAGCAAAACTAGCGGGAGGGCCACCAACGAGCAGTACTTC	CASKTSGRATNEQYF
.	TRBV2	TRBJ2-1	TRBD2	TGTGCCAGCAGTCGAAACCCAGCGGGAGGGGACAATGAGCAGTTCTTC	CASSRNPAGGDNEQFF
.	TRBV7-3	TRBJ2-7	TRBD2	TGTGCCAGCAGCGCTGCGGGAGGGGGCGCCTACGAGCAGTACTTC	CASSAAGGGAYEQYF
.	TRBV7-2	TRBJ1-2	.	TGTGCCAGCAGCTTACAGGGAAGCTACACCTTC	CASSLQGSYTF
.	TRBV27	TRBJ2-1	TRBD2	TGTGCCAGCAGTTTCACTAGCGGGACGTACAATGAGCAGTTCTTC	CASSFTSGTYNEQFF
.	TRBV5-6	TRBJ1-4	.	TGTGCCAGCAGCCTCGGGGGGGAAAAACTGTTTTTT	CASSLGGEKLFF
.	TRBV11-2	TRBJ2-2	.	TGTGCCAGCAGCCCTGCAAACGGGGGTACCGGGGAGCTGTTTTTT	CASSPANGGTGELFF
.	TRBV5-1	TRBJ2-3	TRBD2	TGCGCCAGCAGTGGTGCGGGAGGAAACACAGATACGCAGTATTTT	CASSGAGGNTDTQYF
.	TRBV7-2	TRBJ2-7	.	TGTGCCAGCAGCTTAGGAGCGCTGAGTTCCTACGAGCAGTACTTC	CASSLGALSSYEQYF
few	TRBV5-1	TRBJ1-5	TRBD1	TGCGCCAGCAGCAGAACGGGACAGGTTGAACAGCCCCAGCATTTT	CASSRTGQVEQPQHF
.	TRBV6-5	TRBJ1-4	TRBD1	TGTGCCAGCAGTTTCGGACAGGGGGCAGGTAATGAAAAACTGTTTTTT	CASSFGQGAGNEKLFF
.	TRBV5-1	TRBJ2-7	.	TGCGCCAGCAGCACGGGACACTTTTACGAGCAGTACTTC	CASSTGHFYEQYF